This T cell receptor (beta chain) came from a study of control samples from healthy donors and cancer patients. Profiled with immunoSEQ multiplex PCR; TCRdb holds only in-frame clones, not every one. The sample lists about 58,000 clones; 87% were seen once. Sequenced input: PBMCs. This TCR derives from a woman aged 55 to 70 with lung cancer.

This chain's CDR3 is CASSQVGRENEKLFF. The CDR3 DNA reads as TGTGCCAGCAGCCAAGTAGGGAGGGAAAATGAAAAACTGTTTTTT. This rearrangement joins TRBV4-2 to TRBJ1-4, with no clear D. V lost 1 base and J 5 bases, leaving 11 bases between the germline ends. Per the germline V gene, CDR1 is LGHNA and CDR2 is YNFKEQ. This CDR3 is built from 15 residues.